These 12 T cell receptor beta chains originate from one sample sequenced in a study of patients and donors after allogeneic stem cell transplantation. TCRdb independently ran MiXCR on the RT-PCR reads; one entry per CDR3 protein. The data show 900,000 to 1,000,000 distinct CDR3 sequences, with roughly 18% seen just once and about 6% held by the top ten. Material for sequencing was blood, either unsorted or a sorted T cell fraction (not recorded which). Every receptor here comes from a human donor who was either an allogeneic HSCT recipient or a stem cell or donor lymphocyte infusion donor (not recorded which). It is not recorded whose cells these are; they may come from a transplant donor.

The chain carries TRBV6-2 or TRBV6-3 and TRBJ2-5; no clear D. V lost 7 bases, J lost 5 bases, and 14 bases lay in between. CDR1 is MNHEY and CDR2 is SVGEGT in the germline V gene. The CDR3 loop spans 13 amino acids. For the CDR3, the DNA is TGTGCCAGCACCTCCCGGCGCAGGGAGACCCAGTACTTC. It translates to CASTSRRRETQYF.

The chain employs TRBV20-1 and TRBJ2-2; D perhaps matches TRBD2 (5 bases). This CDR3 comprises 12 residues. V lost 5 bases and J 3 bases, leaving 7 bases between the germline ends. Germline assignment: CDR1 DFQATT and CDR2 SNEGSKA (reference sequence). CDR3: CSALRDTGELFF. The CDR3 DNA reads as TGCAGTGCTTTGAGGGACACCGGGGAGCTGTTTTTT.

The V and J genes are TRBV5-1 and TRBJ1-6, with D hard to call. This CDR3 has 14 residues. V lost 4 bases to trimming and J lost 6 bases, with 11 bases between them. Germline-derived CDR1 and CDR2 are SGHRS and YFSETQ. The CDR3 loop reads CASSLTEFNSPLHF. CDR3 sequence (DNA): TGCGCCAGCAGCCTCACAGAATTTAATTCACCCCTCCACTTT.

This chain joins TRBV20-1 and TRBJ2-1, with D possibly TRBD2 on 6 matching bases. V was shortened by 7 bases and J by 1 base, with 23 bases between the two germline ends. Germline loops: CDR1 DFQATT, CDR2 SNEGSKA (reference sequence). This CDR3 has 17 amino acids. The DNA for the CDR3 is TGCAGTGGGTATCCTCGGAGAGATGGGAGGTCCTACAATGAGCAGTTCTTC. Translating gives CSGYPRRDGRSYNEQFF.

This chain connects TRBV7-7 to TRBJ2-3; TRBD1 or TRBD2 may be the D gene (5 bases each). From germline, CDR1 is SSHAT and CDR2 FNYEAQ (reference sequence). This CDR3 is built from 13 residues. Trimming cost V 4 bases and J 6 bases, with 11 bases left between them. The CDR3 here is CASSWDLRDTQYF. The CDR3 nucleotides are TGTGCCAGCAGCTGGGACCTGAGGGATACGCAGTATTTT.

The chain uses TRBV30 and TRBJ1-6; D unclear. V lost 1 base to trimming and J lost 12 bases, with 10 bases between them. Germline loops: CDR1 GTSNPN, CDR2 SVGIG (reference sequence). This CDR3 has 12 amino acids. CDR3 loop: CAWSERGRPLHF. In DNA, the CDR3 is TGTGCCTGGAGTGAGCGGGGTCGACCCCTCCACTTT.

V and J are TRBV7-2 and TRBJ2-7, with 7 bases matching TRBD2. V trimming: 1 base; J trimming: 9 bases; junction bases outside the gene matches: 9. The CDR3 extends over 14 amino acids. The germline V gene encodes CDR1 SGHTA and CDR2 FQGNSA. This CDR3 reads CASSLGGGERGQYF. CDR3 DNA: TGTGCCAGCAGCTTAGGAGGCGGCGAGCGGGGGCAGTACTTC.

The chain is built from TRBV2 and TRBJ2-1; 10 positions match TRBD2. The V gene end was trimmed by 5 bases and the J gene end by 0 bases; junction bases not matched to a gene: 7. CDR1 is SNHLY, CDR2 FYNNEI, per germline. The CDR3 totals 17 residues. Written as DNA, the CDR3 is TGTGCCAGCAGTTATAGCGGGGGGACGACCTCCTACAATGAGCAGTTCTTC. It specifies CASSYSGGTTSYNEQFF.

The V and J genes are TRBV9 and TRBJ2-6; D is possibly TRBD1 or TRBD2 (5 bases each). There are 16 residues in the CDR3. Germline V gene sequence: CDR1 SGDLS, CDR2 YYNGEE. Deletions cut 3 bases from V and 4 bases from J, with 14 bases between. CDR3 nucleotides: TGTGCCAGCAGCGCTCAAGCAGGGACGGGGGCCAACGTCCTGACTTTC. Translation: CASSAQAGTGANVLTF.

As regards this clonotype: It is likely a read error: a sequence one base away is far more abundant. The chain links TRBV6-2 or TRBV6-3 to TRBJ1-6, with 7 positions matching TRBD1. CDR1 is MNHEY, CDR2 SVGEGT, per germline. The CDR3 contains 18 residues. The CDR3 spells CASSRGPQGKSYNSPHHF. In DNA form, the CDR3 reads TGTGCCAGCAGTCGAGGCCCACAGGGGAAGTCCTATAATTCACCCCACCACTTT.

V and J are TRBV6-5 and TRBJ2-7; 9 bases match TRBD1. The CDR3 spans 14 residues. Trimming cost V 2 bases and J 4 bases; bases outside gene matches: 3. The V gene's germline CDR1 is MNHEY and CDR2 SVGAGI. The CDR3 DNA sequence: TGTGCCAGCAGTTACGGTGACAGGGGGTACGAGCAGTACTTC. The encoded protein is CASSYGDRGYEQYF.

The CDR3 DNA sequence: TGCGCCAGCGCGACTAGCGGCAATGAGCAGTTCTTC. It is translated as CASATSGNEQFF. The chain couples TRBV5-1 to TRBJ2-1, with 9 bases fitting TRBD2. The CDR3 has 12 amino acids. The J segment lost 6 bases and the V segment lost 7 bases, leaving 2 bases of the junction unmatched. The germline CDR1 and CDR2 sequences are SGHRS and YFSETQ.